Presented here are 21 T cell receptor beta chains from one specimen sequenced in a study of blood T cell repertoires in COVID-19. Libraries were prepared by immunoSEQ multiplex PCR; TCRdb keeps only in-frame clonotypes and omits some of them. The sample consists of approximately 160,000 clones, about 80% of them appearing once. The sequencing sample was made of PBMCs or T cells enriched from blood (not recorded which). Every receptor here comes from a middle-aged man who had recovered from COVID-19.

J is TRBJ1-5 and V is TRBV19; maybe TRBD1 (6 bases). Germline lookup yields CDR1 LNHDA and CDR2 SQIVND (reference sequence). V was pared by 4 bases and J by 5 bases, with 12 bases between. This CDR3 is 14 amino acids long. CDR3 sequence: CASSNRQAYQPQHF. In DNA form, the CDR3 reads TGTGCCAGTAGTAACCGACAGGCATATCAGCCCCAGCATTTT.

The genes are TRBV30 and TRBJ2-2; 9 bases match TRBD1. Trimming cost V 5 bases and J 4 bases; bases outside gene matches: 5. Germline assignment: CDR1 GTSNPN and CDR2 SVGIG (reference sequence). CDR3 size: 14 residues. The CDR3 sequence: CAWDRGGRTGELFF. CDR3 in DNA: TGTGCCTGGGACAGGGGGGGCCGCACCGGGGAGCTGTTTTTT.

The chain uses TRBV6-6 and TRBJ1-4, with 9 bases matching TRBD1. Unmatched junction bases numbered 9, after V lost 2 bases and J lost 8 bases. Germline-derived CDR1 and CDR2 are MNHNY and SVGAGI (reference sequence). The CDR3 is made up of 16 amino acids. The CDR3 DNA is TGTGCCAGCAGTTACCCACCAGGGACAGGGAGGGAAAAACTGTTTTTT. Its translation: CASSYPPGTGREKLFF.

The CDR3 is CASSDTVPIGYTF. The CDR3 nucleotides read TGTGCCAGCAGTGATACAGTACCAATAGGCTACACCTTC. The gene calls are TRBV6-1 and TRBJ1-2; unclear D gene. This CDR3 is 13 amino acids long. Germline CDR1 is MNHNS and CDR2 is SASEGT. The V and J ends lost 3 bases and 8 bases respectively, with 13 bases between them.

The rearrangement links TRBV2 to TRBJ2-1, with D possibly being TRBD2 (6 bases). The germline V gene encodes CDR1 SNHLY and CDR2 FYNNEI. Trimming shortened V by 1 base and J by 7 bases, and 8 bases separated the two germline ends. The CDR3 extends over 13 amino acids. Here the CDR3 reads CASSEEGRNEQFF. The CDR3 DNA sequence: TGTGCCAGCAGTGAAGAGGGGAGGAATGAGCAGTTCTTC. The full variable domain, rest sourced from reference TRBV2 and TRBJ2-1, is EPEVTQTPSHQVTQMGQEVILRCVPISNHLYFYWYRQILGQKVEFLVSFYNNEISEKSEIFDDQFSVERPDGSNFTLKIRSTKLEDSAMYFCASSEEGRNEQFFGPGTRLTVL.

In DNA form, the CDR3 reads TGTGCCAGCAGCTTGGCCGGGACAGGGTATAACTATGGCTACACCTTC. Protein sequence: CASSLAGTGYNYGYTF. This chain links TRBV7-2 with TRBJ1-2; 9 nucleotides line up with TRBD1. This CDR3 has 16 amino acids. Germline trimming cut 3 bases from V and 1 base from J; bases unmatched to any gene: 6. CDR1 SGHTA and CDR2 FQGNSA come from the germline V gene.

The V call is TRBV19, the J call TRBJ1-5, with D maybe TRBD1 (6 bases). Trimming cost V 1 base and J 6 bases, with 19 bases left between them. The CDR3 totals 17 residues. Germline loops: CDR1 LNHDA, CDR2 SQIVND (reference sequence). In DNA, the CDR3 is TGTGCCAGTAGTATAGTGCAGGGGAGGGAAGGAAGTCAGCCCCAGCATTTT. It translates to CASSIVQGREGSQPQHF.

The chain carries TRBV2 and TRBJ1-5; possibly TRBD1 for D (6 bases). CDR3 size: 13 residues. Germline CDR1 is SNHLY and CDR2 is FYNNEI. The ends were cut back, 10 bases at V and 4 bases at J, with 14 bases in the middle. For the CDR3, the DNA is TGTGCCACCCAACAGGGATGGAATCAGCCCCAGCATTTT. Its translation: CATQQGWNQPQHF.

The chain has TRBV3-1 (or the pseudogene TRBV3-2) and TRBJ1-2, with 9 nucleotides matching TRBD1. V was clipped by 3 bases and J by 3 bases; unmatched bases: 11. CDR1 is LGHDT, CDR2 YNNKEL, per germline (reference sequence). The CDR3 is made up of 17 amino acids. The CDR3 spells CASSHYHDRGTYYGYTF. The CDR3 bases are TGTGCCAGCAGCCATTACCACGACAGGGGGACTTACTATGGCTACACCTTC.

The chain recombines TRBV19 with TRBJ1-4; D is possibly TRBD1 (5 bases). Germline loops: CDR1 LNHDA, CDR2 SQIVND (reference sequence). Trimming took 5 bases from V and 5 from J, leaving 12 bases between them. There are 14 residues in the CDR3. DNA of the CDR3: TGTGCCAGTAGTGTCCCGGGACTGAATGAAAAACTGTTTTTT. This codes for CASSVPGLNEKLFF.

This clone has more than one count but fewer than ten. V is TRBV27 and J is TRBJ2-1; D is possibly TRBD1 (6 bases). V gave up 7 bases and J gave up 6 bases, with 19 bases separating them. Germline-derived CDR1 and CDR2 are MNHEY and SMNVEV (reference sequence). The CDR3 length is 15 residues. CDR3 in DNA: TGTGCCAGCACGCCCGAGGGGGTGGTAATCAATGAGCAGTTCTTC. Translated: CASTPEGVVINEQFF.

This chain uses TRBV10-3 with TRBJ2-1, with 8 nucleotides matching TRBD1. The CDR3 extends over 12 amino acids. J was trimmed by 8 bases and V by 6 bases; bases with no gene match: 3. The V gene's germline CDR1 is ENHRY and CDR2 SYGVKD. Here the CDR3 reads CAIRGQGDEQFF. The CDR3, as DNA: TGTGCCATCAGAGGACAGGGAGATGAGCAGTTCTTC.

The CDR3 DNA reads TGTGCCACCAGCAGAGATCCGGGACAGGTTATCAACACCGGGGAGCTGTTTTTT. Residues: CATSRDPGQVINTGELFF. The J gene is TRBJ2-2, the V gene TRBV15; 8 bases are a match to TRBD1. The CDR3 is 18 residues long. The trim removed 0 bases at V and 2 bases at J, leaving 8 bases unmatched. CDR1 and CDR2 from the germline V gene are LNHNV and YYDKDF (reference sequence).

This chain connects TRBV20-1 to TRBJ2-5; D call uncertain. Trimming took 2 bases from V and 4 from J, leaving 5 bases between them. CDR3 length equals 11 residues. Germline V CDR1 and CDR2: DFQATT, SNEGSKA (reference sequence). As DNA, the CDR3 is TGCAGTGCTAGAAACTTAGAGACCCAGTACTTC. Encoded protein: CSARNLETQYF.

This clone turned up a few times. This chain connects TRBV6-5 to TRBJ2-7, with 10 bases identical to TRBD2. J was trimmed by 1 base and V by 7 bases; bases with no gene match: 1. CDR1 and CDR2 from the germline V gene are MNHEY and SVGAGI. This CDR3 is built from 13 residues. As DNA, the CDR3 is TGTGCCAGCAAGACTAGCGGGTCCTACGAGCAGTACTTC. Its translation: CASKTSGSYEQYF.

The chain employs TRBV9 and TRBJ2-7; 14 bases fit TRBD2. The V and J ends lost 4 bases and 3 bases, in that order; junction bases with no gene match: 6. From germline, CDR1 is SGDLS and CDR2 YYNGEE. The CDR3 is 16 residues long. CDR3 nucleotides: TGTGCCAGCAGCCCCAGACTAGCGGGGGGGATCTACGAGCAGTACTTC. Translated: CASSPRLAGGIYEQYF.

This chain uses TRBV3-1 (or the pseudogene TRBV3-2) with TRBJ2-7; 7 bases agree with TRBD1. Germline loops: CDR1 LGHDT, CDR2 YNNKEL (reference sequence). This CDR3 region has 16 residues. Losses at the gene ends were 4 bases for V and 2 bases for J; bases not matched to a gene: 11. DNA for the CDR3: TGTGCCAGCAGCCGAGACTTCCGGGACAGCACCTACGAGCAGTACTTC. Encoded protein: CASSRDFRDSTYEQYF.

V gene TRBV6-1 combines with J gene TRBJ2-7, with 10 bases identical to TRBD1. V dropped 1 base and J dropped 3; count of bases not matched to a gene: 3. Germline V lookup: CDR1 MNHNS, CDR2 SASEGT. This CDR3 comprises 15 residues. The CDR3 here is CASSEGQGAYYEQYF. The CDR3 nucleotides are TGTGCCAGCAGTGAAGGACAGGGGGCTTACTACGAGCAGTACTTC.

The rearrangement links TRBV7-2 to TRBJ2-7, with TRBD1 matching over 7 bases. V was clipped by 1 base and J by 2 bases; unmatched bases: 5. There are 15 residues in the CDR3. Germline values: CDR1 SGHTA, CDR2 FQGNSA. CDR3 DNA sequence: TGTGCCAGCAGCTTAGTAGGGACAGAACCCTACGAGCAGTACTTC. This codes for CASSLVGTEPYEQYF.

The genes are TRBV6-5 and TRBJ2-2, with 10 positions matching TRBD1. The V and J ends lost 0 bases and 7 bases, in that order; junction bases with no gene match: 2. The CDR3 has 15 amino acids. From germline, CDR1 is MNHEY and CDR2 SVGAGI. The CDR3 spells CASSYSTGGIGELFF. The DNA for the CDR3 is TGTGCCAGCAGTTACTCGACAGGGGGCATCGGGGAGCTGTTTTTT.

This rearrangement joins TRBV19 to TRBJ2-1; TRBD2 matches 8 bases. CDR3 size: 15 residues. Germline loops: CDR1 LNHDA, CDR2 SQIVND (reference sequence). Germline trimming cut 5 bases from V and 8 bases from J; bases unmatched to any gene: 11. CDR3 amino acids: CASSPRTSIRDEQFF. In DNA, the CDR3 is TGTGCCAGTAGTCCACGGACTAGCATCCGGGATGAGCAGTTCTTC.